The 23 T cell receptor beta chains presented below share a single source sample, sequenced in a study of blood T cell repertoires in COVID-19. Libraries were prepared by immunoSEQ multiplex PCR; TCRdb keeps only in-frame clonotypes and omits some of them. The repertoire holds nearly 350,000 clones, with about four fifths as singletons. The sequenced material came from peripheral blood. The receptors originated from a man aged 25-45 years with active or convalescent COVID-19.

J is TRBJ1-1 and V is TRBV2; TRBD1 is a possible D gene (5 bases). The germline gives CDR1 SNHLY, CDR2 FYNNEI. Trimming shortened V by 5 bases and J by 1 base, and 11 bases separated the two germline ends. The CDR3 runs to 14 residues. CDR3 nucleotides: TGTGCCAGCAGTAGGGCAGGGTCGAACACTGAAGCTTTCTTT. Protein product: CASSRAGSNTEAFF. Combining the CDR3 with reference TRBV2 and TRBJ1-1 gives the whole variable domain EPEVTQTPSHQVTQMGQEVILRCVPISNHLYFYWYRQILGQKVEFLVSFYNNEISEKSEIFDDQFSVERPDGSNFTLKIRSTKLEDSAMYFCASSRAGSNTEAFFGQGTRLTVV.

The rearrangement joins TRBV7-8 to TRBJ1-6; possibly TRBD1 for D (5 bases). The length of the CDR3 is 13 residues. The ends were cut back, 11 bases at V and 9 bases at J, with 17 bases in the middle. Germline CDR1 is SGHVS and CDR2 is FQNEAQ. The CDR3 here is CAGAARRGSPLHF. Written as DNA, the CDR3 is TGTGCCGGGGCAGCTAGGAGAGGTTCACCCCTCCACTTT.

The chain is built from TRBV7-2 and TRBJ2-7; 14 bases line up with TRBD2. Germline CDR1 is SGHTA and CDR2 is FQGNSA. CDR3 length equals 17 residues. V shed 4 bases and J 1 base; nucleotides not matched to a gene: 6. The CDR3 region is CASSSGLAGVRSYEQYF. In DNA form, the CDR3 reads TGTGCCAGCAGCTCGGGACTAGCGGGGGTCAGGTCCTACGAGCAGTACTTC.

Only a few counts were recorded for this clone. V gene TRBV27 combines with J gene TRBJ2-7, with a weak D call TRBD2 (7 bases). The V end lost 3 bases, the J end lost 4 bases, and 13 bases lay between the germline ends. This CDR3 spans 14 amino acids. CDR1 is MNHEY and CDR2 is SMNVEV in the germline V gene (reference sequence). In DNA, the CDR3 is TGTGCCAGCAGTTTGTCAGGGGAGGGGTACGAGCAGTACTTC. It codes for CASSLSGEGYEQYF.

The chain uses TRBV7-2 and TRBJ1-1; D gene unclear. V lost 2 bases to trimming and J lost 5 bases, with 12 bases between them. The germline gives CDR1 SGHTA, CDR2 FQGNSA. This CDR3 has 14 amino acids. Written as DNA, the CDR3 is TGTGCCAGCAGCTTACCCACCGGGAGGACTGAAGCTTTCTTT. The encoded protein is CASSLPTGRTEAFF.

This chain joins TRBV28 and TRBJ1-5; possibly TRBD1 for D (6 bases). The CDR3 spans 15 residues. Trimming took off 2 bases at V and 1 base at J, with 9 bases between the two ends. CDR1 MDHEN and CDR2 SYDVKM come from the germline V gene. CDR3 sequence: CASSLLDRSNQPQHF. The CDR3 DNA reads TGTGCCAGCAGTTTACTGGACAGAAGCAATCAGCCCCAGCATTTT. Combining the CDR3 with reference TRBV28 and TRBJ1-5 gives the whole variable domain DVKVTQSSRYLVKRTGEKVFLECVQDMDHENMFWYRQDPGLGLRLIYFSYDVKMKEKGDIPEGYSVSREKKERFSLILESASTNQTSMYLCASSLLDRSNQPQHFGDGTRLSIL.

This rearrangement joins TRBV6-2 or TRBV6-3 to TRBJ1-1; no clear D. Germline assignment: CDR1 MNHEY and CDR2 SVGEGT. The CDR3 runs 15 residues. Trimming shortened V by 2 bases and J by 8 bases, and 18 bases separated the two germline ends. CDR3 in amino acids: CASSYGGHLALEAFF. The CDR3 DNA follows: TGTGCCAGCAGTTACGGAGGGCACCTGGCTCTGGAAGCTTTCTTT.

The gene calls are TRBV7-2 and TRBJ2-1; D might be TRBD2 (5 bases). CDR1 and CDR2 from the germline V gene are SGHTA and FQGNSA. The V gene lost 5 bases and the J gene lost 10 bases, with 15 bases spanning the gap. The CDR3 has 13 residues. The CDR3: CASSRGRANEQFF. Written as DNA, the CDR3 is TGTGCCAGCAGCCGGGGAAGGGCTAACGAGCAGTTCTTC.

The chain's CDR3 is CASSYYPDRGDQPQHF. The CDR3 nucleotides read TGTGCCAGCAGCTATTACCCCGACAGGGGGGATCAGCCCCAGCATTTT. This chain connects TRBV5-6 to TRBJ1-5, with TRBD1 matching over 9 bases. CDR3 length: 16 amino acids. Germline CDR1 and CDR2: SGHDT and YYEEEE. The V segment lost 3 bases and the J segment 5 bases; nucleotides outside the gene matches: 9.

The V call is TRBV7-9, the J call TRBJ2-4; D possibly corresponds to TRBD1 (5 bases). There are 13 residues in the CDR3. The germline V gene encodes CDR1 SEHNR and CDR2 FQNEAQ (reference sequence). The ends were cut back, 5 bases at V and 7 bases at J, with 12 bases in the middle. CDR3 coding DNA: TGTGCCAGCAGCCTCGACAGCTGGAACATTCAGTACTTC. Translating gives CASSLDSWNIQYF.

The CDR3 protein is CASSPQGGTEAFF. DNA for the CDR3: TGTGCCAGCAGCCCACAGGGGGGGACTGAAGCTTTCTTT. The chain combines TRBV4-2 with TRBJ1-1; 8 bases are shared with TRBD1. CDR1 is LGHNA and CDR2 is YNFKEQ in the germline V gene. V dropped 4 bases and J dropped 5; count of bases not matched to a gene: 3. CDR3 length: 13 residues.

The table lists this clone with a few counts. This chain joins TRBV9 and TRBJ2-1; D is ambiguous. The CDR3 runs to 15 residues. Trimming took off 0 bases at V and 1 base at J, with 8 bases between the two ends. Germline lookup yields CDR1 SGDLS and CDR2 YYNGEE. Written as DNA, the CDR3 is TGTGCCAGCAGCGTAGACTGGGCTTCCTACAATGAGCAGTTCTTC. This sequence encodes CASSVDWASYNEQFF.

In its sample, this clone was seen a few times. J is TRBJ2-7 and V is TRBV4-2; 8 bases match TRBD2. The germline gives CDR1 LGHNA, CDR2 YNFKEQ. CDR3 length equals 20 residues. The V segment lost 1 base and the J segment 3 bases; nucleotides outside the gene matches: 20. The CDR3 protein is CASSQATGAGAIPLGYEQYF. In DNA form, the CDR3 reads TGTGCCAGCAGCCAAGCCACCGGAGCGGGAGCCATACCGTTGGGCTACGAGCAGTACTTC.

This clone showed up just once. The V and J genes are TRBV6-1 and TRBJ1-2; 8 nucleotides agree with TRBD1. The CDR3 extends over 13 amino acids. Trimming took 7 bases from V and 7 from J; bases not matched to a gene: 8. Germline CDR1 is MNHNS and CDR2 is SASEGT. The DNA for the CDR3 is TGTGCCAGCACCGGAACAGGGGGAATTGGCTACACCTTC. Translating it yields CASTGTGGIGYTF.

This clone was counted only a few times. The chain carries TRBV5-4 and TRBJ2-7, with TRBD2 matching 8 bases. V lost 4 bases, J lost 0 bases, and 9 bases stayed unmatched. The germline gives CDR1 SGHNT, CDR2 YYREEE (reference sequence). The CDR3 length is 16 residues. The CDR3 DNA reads TGTGCCAGCAGCGGGAGTAGCGGGGATAGCTCCTACGAGCAGTACTTC. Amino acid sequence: CASSGSSGDSSYEQYF.

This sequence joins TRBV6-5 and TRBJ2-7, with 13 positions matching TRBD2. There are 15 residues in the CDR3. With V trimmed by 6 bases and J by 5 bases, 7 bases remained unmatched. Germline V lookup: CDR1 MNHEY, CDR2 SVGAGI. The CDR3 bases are TGTGCCAGCAGCTCCGGACTAGCGGGAGTAGACGAGCAGTACTTC. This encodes CASSSGLAGVDEQYF.

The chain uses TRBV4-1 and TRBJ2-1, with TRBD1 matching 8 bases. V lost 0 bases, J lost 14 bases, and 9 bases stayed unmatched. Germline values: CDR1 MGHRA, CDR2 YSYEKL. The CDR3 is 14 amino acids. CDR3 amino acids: CASSQDRGQPRKFF. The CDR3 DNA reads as TGCGCCAGCAGCCAAGACAGGGGGCAGCCCAGGAAGTTCTTC.

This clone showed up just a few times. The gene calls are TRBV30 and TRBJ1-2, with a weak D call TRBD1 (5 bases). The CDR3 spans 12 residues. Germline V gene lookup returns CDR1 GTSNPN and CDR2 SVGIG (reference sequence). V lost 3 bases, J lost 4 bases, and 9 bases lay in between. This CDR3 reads CAWRQGGYGYTF. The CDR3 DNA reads TGTGCCTGGAGGCAGGGTGGCTATGGCTACACCTTC. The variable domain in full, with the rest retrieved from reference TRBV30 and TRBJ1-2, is SQTIHQWPATLVQPVGSPLSLECTVEGTSNPNLYWYRQAAGRGLQLLFYSVGIGQISSEVPQNLSASRPQDRQFILSSKKLLLSDSGFYLCAWRQGGYGYTFGSGTRLTVV.

The CDR3 sequence: CASSLWTSGPSSYEQYF. The DNA of the CDR3 is TGTGCCAGCAGTCTGTGGACTAGCGGGCCCTCTTCCTACGAGCAGTACTTC. V is TRBV28 and J is TRBJ2-7, with TRBD2 matching 11 bases. CDR1 and CDR2 (germline): MDHEN, SYDVKM. The CDR3 runs to 17 residues. The trim removed 5 bases at V and 1 base at J, leaving 10 bases unmatched. Based on the CDR3 plus reference TRBV28 and TRBJ2-7, the full variable domain is DVKVTQSSRYLVKRTGEKVFLECVQDMDHENMFWYRQDPGLGLRLIYFSYDVKMKEKGDIPEGYSVSREKKERFSLILESASTNQTSMYLCASSLWTSGPSSYEQYFGPGTRLTVT.

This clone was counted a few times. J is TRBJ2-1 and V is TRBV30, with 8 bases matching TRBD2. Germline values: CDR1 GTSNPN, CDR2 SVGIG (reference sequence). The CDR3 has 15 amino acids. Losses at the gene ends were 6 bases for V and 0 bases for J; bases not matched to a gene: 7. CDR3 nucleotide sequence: TGTGCCTGTCCTATAGCGGGGCGCTCCTACAATGAGCAGTTCTTC. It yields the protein CACPIAGRSYNEQFF.

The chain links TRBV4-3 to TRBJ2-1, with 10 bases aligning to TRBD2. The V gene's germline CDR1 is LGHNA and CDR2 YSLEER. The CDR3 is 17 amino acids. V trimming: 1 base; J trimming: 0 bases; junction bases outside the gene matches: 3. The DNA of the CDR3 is TGCGCCAGCAGCCAAGGGATAGCGGGAGGCTCCTACAATGAGCAGTTCTTC. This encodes CASSQGIAGGSYNEQFF.

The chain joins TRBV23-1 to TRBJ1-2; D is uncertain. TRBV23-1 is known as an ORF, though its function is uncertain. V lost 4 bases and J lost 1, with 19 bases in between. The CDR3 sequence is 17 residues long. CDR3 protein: CASSPLTGELINYGYTF. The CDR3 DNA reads TGCGCCAGCAGTCCCCTCACTGGAGAGCTGATTAACTATGGCTACACCTTC.

The CDR3 protein is CASSYVSPGIHYGYTF. The DNA for the CDR3 is TGTGCCAGCAGTTACGTATCACCAGGGATTCACTATGGCTACACCTTC. The chain couples TRBV6-5 to TRBJ1-2, with D possibly being TRBD1 (5 bases). Germline V gene lookup returns CDR1 MNHEY and CDR2 SVGAGI. The V end lost 2 bases, the J end lost 3 bases, and 16 bases lay between the germline ends. The CDR3 spans 16 residues.